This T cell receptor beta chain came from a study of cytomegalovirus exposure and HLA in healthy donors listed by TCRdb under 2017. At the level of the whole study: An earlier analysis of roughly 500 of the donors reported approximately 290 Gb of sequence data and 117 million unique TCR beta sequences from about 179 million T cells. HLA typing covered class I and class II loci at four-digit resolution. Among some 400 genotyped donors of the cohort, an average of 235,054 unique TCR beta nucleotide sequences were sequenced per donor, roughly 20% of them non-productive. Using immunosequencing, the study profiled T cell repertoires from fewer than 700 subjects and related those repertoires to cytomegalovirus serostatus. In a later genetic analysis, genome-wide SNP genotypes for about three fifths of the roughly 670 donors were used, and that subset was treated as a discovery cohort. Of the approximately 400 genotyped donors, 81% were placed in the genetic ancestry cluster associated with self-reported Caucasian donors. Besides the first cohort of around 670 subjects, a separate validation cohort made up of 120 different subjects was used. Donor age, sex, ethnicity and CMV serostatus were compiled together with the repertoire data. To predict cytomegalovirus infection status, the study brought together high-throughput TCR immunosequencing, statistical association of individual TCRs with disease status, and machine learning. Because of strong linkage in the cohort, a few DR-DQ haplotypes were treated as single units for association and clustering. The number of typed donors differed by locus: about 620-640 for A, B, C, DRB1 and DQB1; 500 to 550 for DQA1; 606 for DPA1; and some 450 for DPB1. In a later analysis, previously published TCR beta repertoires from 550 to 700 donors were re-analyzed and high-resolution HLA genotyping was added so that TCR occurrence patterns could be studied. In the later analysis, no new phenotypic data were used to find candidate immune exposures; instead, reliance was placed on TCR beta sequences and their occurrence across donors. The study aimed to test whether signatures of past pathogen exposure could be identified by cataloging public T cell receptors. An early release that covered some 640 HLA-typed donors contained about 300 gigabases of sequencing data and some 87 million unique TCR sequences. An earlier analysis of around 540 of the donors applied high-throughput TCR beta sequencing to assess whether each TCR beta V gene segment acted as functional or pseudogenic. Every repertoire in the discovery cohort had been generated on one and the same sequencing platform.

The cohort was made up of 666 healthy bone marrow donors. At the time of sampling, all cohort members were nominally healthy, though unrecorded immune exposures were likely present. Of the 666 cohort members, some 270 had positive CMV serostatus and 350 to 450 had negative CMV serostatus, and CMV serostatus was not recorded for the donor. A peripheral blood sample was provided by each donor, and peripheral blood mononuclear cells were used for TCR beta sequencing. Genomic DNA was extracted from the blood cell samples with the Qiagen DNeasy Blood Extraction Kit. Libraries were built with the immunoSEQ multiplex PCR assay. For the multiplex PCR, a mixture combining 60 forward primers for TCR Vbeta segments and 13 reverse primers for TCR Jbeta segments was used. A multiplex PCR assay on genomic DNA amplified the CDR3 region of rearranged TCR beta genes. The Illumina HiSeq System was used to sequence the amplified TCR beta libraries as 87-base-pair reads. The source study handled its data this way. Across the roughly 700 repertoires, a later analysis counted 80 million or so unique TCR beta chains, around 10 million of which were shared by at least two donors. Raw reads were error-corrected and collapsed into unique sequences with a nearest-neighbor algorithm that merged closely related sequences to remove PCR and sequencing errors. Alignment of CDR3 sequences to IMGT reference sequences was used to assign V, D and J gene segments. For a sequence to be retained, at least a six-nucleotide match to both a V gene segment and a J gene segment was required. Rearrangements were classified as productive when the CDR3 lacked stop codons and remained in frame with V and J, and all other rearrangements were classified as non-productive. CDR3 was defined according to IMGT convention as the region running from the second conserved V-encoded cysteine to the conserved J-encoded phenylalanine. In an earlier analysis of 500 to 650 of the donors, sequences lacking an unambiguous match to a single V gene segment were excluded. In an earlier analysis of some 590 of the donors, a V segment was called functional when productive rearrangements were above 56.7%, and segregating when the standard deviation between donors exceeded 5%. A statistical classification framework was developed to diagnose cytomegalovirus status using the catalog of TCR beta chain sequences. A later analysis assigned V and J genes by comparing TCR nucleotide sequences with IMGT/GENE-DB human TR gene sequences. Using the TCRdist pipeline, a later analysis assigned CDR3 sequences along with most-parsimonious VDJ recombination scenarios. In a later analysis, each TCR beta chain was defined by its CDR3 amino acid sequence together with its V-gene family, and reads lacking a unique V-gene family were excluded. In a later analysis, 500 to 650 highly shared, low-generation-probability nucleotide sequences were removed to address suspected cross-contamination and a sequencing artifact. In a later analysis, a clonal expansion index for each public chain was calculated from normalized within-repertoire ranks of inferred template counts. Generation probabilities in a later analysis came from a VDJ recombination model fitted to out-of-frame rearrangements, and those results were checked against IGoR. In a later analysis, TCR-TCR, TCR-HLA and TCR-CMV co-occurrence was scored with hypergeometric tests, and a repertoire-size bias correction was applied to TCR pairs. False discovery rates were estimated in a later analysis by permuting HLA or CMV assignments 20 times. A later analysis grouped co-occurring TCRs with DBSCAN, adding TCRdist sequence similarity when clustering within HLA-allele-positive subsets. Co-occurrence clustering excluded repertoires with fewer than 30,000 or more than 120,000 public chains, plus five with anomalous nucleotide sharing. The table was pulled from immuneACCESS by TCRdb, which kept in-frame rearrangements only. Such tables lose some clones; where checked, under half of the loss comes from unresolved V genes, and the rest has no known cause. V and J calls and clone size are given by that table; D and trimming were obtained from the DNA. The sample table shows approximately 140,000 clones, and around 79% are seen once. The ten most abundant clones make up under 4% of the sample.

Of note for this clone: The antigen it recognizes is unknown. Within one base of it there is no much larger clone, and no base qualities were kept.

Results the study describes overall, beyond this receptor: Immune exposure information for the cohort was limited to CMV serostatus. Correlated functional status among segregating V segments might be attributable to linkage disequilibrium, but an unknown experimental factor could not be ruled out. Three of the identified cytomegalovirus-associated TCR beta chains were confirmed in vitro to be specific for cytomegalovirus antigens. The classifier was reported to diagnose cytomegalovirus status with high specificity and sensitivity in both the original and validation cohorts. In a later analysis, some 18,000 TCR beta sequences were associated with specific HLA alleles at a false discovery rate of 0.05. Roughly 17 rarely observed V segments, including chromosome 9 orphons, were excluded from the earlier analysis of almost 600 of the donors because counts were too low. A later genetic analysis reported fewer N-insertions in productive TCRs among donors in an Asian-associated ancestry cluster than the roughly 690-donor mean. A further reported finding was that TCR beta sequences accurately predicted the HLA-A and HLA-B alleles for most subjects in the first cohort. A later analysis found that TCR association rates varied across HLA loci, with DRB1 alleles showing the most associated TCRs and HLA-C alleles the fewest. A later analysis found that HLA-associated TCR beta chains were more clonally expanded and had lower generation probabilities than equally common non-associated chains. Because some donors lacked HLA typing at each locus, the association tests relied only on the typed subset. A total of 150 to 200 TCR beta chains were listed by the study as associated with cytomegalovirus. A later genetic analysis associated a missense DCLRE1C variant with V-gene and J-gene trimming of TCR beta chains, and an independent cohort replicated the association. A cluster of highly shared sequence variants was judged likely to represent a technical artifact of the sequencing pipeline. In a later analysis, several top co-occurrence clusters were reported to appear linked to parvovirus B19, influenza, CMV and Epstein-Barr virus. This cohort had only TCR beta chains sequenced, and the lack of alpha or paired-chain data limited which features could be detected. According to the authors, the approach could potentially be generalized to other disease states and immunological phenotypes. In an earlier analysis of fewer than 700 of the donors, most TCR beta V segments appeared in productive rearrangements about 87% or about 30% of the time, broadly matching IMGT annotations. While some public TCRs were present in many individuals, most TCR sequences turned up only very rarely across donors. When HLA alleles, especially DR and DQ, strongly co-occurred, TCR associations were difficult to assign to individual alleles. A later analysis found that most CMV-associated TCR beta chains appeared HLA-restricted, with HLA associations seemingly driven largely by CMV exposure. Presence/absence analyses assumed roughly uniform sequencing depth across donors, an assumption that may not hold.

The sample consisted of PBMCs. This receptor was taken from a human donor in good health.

The bases are TGTGCCTGGATTCAGGGGATTTCACTTGGCTACACCTTC. Its translation reads: CAWIQGISLGYTF. The V and J segments used are TRBV30 and TRBJ1-2; the best D guess is TRBD1, with 6 bases matching. The CDR3 runs 13 residues from the cysteine to the phenylalanine. This entry keeps only the CDR3 DNA: 39 bases, framed from base 1. Per the germline V gene (reference sequence), GTSNPN is the CDR1 and SVGIG is the CDR2. Trimming costs V 4 bases and J 7 bases, and their ends lie 16 bases apart. Extended through the reference TRBV30 and TRBJ1-2 proteins, this CDR3 yields the full variable domain: SQTIHQWPATLVQPVGSPLSLECTVEGTSNPNLYWYRQAAGRGLQLLFYSVGIGQISSEVPQNLSASRPQDRQFILSSKKLLLSDSGFYLCAWIQGISLGYTFGSGTRLTVV.